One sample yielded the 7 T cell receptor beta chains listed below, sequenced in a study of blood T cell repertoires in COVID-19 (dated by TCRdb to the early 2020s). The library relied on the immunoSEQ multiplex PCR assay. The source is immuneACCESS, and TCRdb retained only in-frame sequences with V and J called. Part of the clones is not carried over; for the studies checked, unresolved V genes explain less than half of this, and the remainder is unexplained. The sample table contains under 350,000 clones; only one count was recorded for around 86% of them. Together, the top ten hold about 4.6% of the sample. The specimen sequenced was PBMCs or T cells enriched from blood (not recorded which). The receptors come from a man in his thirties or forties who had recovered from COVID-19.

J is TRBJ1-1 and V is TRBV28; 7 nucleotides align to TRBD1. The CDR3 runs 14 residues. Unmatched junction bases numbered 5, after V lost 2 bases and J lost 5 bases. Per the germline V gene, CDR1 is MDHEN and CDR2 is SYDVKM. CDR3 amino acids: CASSLAGQKTEAFF. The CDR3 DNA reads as TGTGCCAGCAGTTTAGCGGGACAGAAAACTGAAGCTTTCTTT.

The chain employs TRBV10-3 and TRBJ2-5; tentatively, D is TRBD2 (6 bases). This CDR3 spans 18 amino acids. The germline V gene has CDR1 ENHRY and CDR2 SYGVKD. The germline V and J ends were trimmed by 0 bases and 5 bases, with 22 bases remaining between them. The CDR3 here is CAISESPLPPPEGETQYF. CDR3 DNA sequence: TGTGCCATCAGTGAGTCTCCTTTACCCCCTCCGGAGGGGGAGACCCAGTACTTC.

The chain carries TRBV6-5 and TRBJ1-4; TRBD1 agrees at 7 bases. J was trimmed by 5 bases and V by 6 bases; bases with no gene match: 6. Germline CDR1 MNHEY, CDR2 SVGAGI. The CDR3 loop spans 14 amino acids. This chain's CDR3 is CASRLTGVNEKLFF. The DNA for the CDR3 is TGTGCCAGCAGGCTAACAGGGGTGAATGAAAAACTGTTTTTT.

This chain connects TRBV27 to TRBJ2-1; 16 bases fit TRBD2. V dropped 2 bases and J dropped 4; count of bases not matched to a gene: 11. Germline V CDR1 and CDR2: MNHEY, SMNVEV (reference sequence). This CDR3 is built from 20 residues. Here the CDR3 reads CASSLTPGLAGGPGYNEQFF. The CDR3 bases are TGTGCCAGCAGTTTAACTCCGGGACTAGCGGGAGGGCCAGGGTACAATGAGCAGTTCTTC.

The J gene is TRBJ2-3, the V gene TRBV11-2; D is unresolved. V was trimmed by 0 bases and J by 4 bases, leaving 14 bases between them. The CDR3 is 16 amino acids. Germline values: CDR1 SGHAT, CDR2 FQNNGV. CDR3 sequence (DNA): TGTGCCAGCAGCTTAGAGCCCTCACGCGGCGCAGATACGCAGTATTTT. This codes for CASSLEPSRGADTQYF.

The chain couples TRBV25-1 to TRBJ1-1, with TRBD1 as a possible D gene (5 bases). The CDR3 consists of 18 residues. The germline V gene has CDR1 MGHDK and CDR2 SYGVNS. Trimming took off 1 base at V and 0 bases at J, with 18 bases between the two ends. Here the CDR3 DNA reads TGTGCCAGCAGTGAATTTTTTCTTAGCAGGGAATTGAACACTGAAGCTTTCTTT. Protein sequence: CASSEFFLSRELNTEAFF.

The CDR3: CASSPRVSNYNEQFF. The CDR3 DNA reads TGTGCCAGCAGCCCGAGGGTCTCCAATTACAATGAGCAGTTCTTC. V and J are TRBV7-2 and TRBJ2-1; perhaps TRBD2 as D (5 bases). Germline lookup yields CDR1 SGHTA and CDR2 FQGNSA. The CDR3 sequence is 15 residues long. V lost 5 bases and J 4 bases, leaving 15 bases between the germline ends.